The 25 T cell receptor beta chains in this list originate from one sample, sequenced in a study of cytomegalovirus exposure and HLA in healthy donors. The PCR ran on 60 Vbeta and 13 Jbeta primers. Method: immunoSEQ multiplex PCR; TCRdb's copy keeps in-frame clones and lacks some. The sample holds roughly 50,000 clones. The sample taken for sequencing was PBMCs. The receptor source for this set is a woman aged 40 to 50 in good health and CMV-seronegative.

CDR3 in amino acids: CASKSSGRLNQQFF. The CDR3 DNA is TGTGCCAGTAAGTCTAGCGGGAGGCTTAATCAGCAGTTCTTC. The chain uses TRBV19 and TRBJ2-1, with 11 bases aligning to TRBD2. Looked up from germline, CDR1 is LNHDA and CDR2 is SQIVND (reference sequence). This CDR3 is built from 14 residues. V lost 7 bases and J lost 11; bases outside the gene matches: 10.

The CDR3 DNA follows: TGTGCCAGCAGTCCCCTGGGTGGGGCCCAAAGAGAAGCTTTCTTT. Encoded protein: CASSPLGGAQREAFF. The chain employs TRBV27 and TRBJ1-1, with D possibly being TRBD1 (5 bases). This CDR3 contains 15 residues. V was trimmed by 5 bases and J by 8 bases, leaving 21 bases between them. Per the germline V gene, CDR1 is MNHEY and CDR2 is SMNVEV (reference sequence).

This sequence joins TRBV4-1 and TRBJ1-6, with 10 bases lining up with TRBD1. CDR1 and CDR2 (germline): MGHRA, YSYEKL. This CDR3 contains 15 residues. Trimming took 4 bases from V and 10 from J; bases not matched to a gene: 7. The CDR3 protein is CASSRGQGSYSPLHF. DNA for the CDR3: TGCGCCAGCAGCCGGGGACAGGGGAGTTACTCACCCCTCCACTTT.

This chain uses TRBV6-1 with TRBJ1-2; D may be TRBD1 (6 bases). CDR1 is MNHNS, CDR2 SASEGT, per germline. The CDR3 spans 15 residues. V lost 8 bases and J lost 4, with 20 bases in between. This CDR3 is CASLYSGVGGYGYTF. CDR3 coding DNA: TGTGCCAGCCTTTATTCAGGGGTAGGGGGCTATGGCTACACCTTC.

This chain uses TRBV19 with TRBJ2-1; D gene uncertain. CDR3 length equals 17 residues. The germline CDR1 and CDR2 sequences are LNHDA and SQIVND (reference sequence). V lost 5 bases and J lost 2, with 19 bases in between. The CDR3 DNA reads TGTGCCAGTAGTCCGCGCTGGGCCGCACAGACCTACAATGAGCAGTTCTTC. It specifies CASSPRWAAQTYNEQFF.

The chain carries TRBV18 and TRBJ1-1; 7 bases map to TRBD1. Per the germline V gene, CDR1 is KGHSH and CDR2 is LQKENI. The V and J ends lost 3 bases and 3 bases, in that order; junction bases with no gene match: 7. The CDR3 extends over 15 amino acids. Here the CDR3 reads CASSPTTGTDTEAFF. The CDR3 DNA reads as TGTGCCAGCTCACCGACGACAGGGACGGACACTGAAGCTTTCTTT.

The chain has TRBV30 and TRBJ2-1, with D possibly matching TRBD2 (6 bases). V lost 2 bases to trimming and J lost 6 bases, with 11 bases between them. Per the germline V gene, CDR1 is GTSNPN and CDR2 is SVGIG (reference sequence). There are 13 residues in the CDR3. CDR3: CAWSTGSGNEQFF. The CDR3 DNA is TGTGCCTGGAGTACCGGGAGCGGCAATGAGCAGTTCTTC.

The chain carries TRBV7-2 and TRBJ2-7; 11 nucleotides match TRBD2. The V gene's germline CDR1 is SGHTA and CDR2 FQGNSA. V trimming: 7 bases; J trimming: 4 bases; junction bases outside the gene matches: 6. The CDR3 covers 14 residues. This CDR3 is CASTPTSGMYEQYF. CDR3 coding DNA: TGTGCCAGCACCCCGACTAGCGGGATGTACGAGCAGTACTTC.

This chain connects TRBV5-1 to TRBJ2-5; the D gene is possibly TRBD2 (5 bases). This CDR3 comprises 13 residues. Between the trimmed V and J ends, which lost 4 bases and 2 bases, there was a span of 9 bases. From germline, CDR1 is SGHRS and CDR2 YFSETQ. The DNA of the CDR3 is TGCGCCAGCAGCAGCGGACCACAAGAGACCCAGTACTTC. Translating gives CASSSGPQETQYF.

The CDR3 sequence is CASSLTSDGGYTF. CDR3 bases: TGTGCCAGCAGCTTAACGTCAGACGGGGGCTACACCTTC. The chain carries TRBV7-3 and TRBJ1-2, with D unresolved. The germline V gene encodes CDR1 SGHTA and CDR2 FQGTGA. This CDR3 has 13 residues. Trimming cost V 0 bases and J 8 bases, with 10 bases left between them.

This chain uses TRBV23-1 with TRBJ2-3, with 10 bases fitting TRBD2. TRBV23-1 is an open reading frame, and its role is uncertain. There are 18 residues in the CDR3. The junction had 8 bases not matched to a gene; V was cut back by 1 base and J by 1 base. Here the CDR3 reads CASSQFSGGSRCTDTQYF. CDR3 nucleotides: TGCGCCAGCAGTCAATTTAGCGGGGGGTCTCGCTGCACAGATACGCAGTATTTT.

The CDR3, as DNA: TGTGCCAGTAGCGGGAGCGGGGGCGAGCAGTACTTC. It encodes CASSGSGGEQYF. The V gene is TRBV19, the J gene TRBJ2-7, with 8 bases lining up with TRBD2. Germline V lookup: CDR1 LNHDA, CDR2 SQIVND (reference sequence). Germline trimming cut 6 bases from V and 6 bases from J; bases unmatched to any gene: 4. The CDR3 has 12 amino acids.

The chain recombines TRBV6-5 with TRBJ2-7; maybe TRBD2 (5 bases). V was shortened by 6 bases and J by 2 bases, with 14 bases between the two germline ends. This CDR3 region has 14 residues. Germline lookup yields CDR1 MNHEY and CDR2 SVGAGI. CDR3 residues: CASRPGVWAYEQYF. Written as DNA, the CDR3 is TGTGCCAGCAGACCCGGGGTCTGGGCCTACGAGCAGTACTTC.

The chain links TRBV2 to TRBJ2-3, with TRBD1 matching 8 bases. Germline CDR1 and CDR2: SNHLY and FYNNEI. V gave up 6 bases and J gave up 3 bases; unmatched junction bases: 8. The CDR3 has 15 residues. Written as DNA, the CDR3 is TGTGCCAGCAGGGGGACGGACAGGGTAACAGATACGCAGTATTTT. It translates to CASRGTDRVTDTQYF.

V and J are TRBV5-6 and TRBJ1-2, with D hard to call. Germline CDR1 SGHDT, CDR2 YYEEEE. CDR3 length equals 15 residues. The ends were cut back, 4 bases at V and 3 bases at J, with 16 bases in the middle. The CDR3: CASSTYRGVDYGYTF. CDR3 in DNA: TGTGCCAGCAGCACCTACCGCGGGGTGGACTATGGCTACACCTTC.

The gene calls are TRBV29-1 and TRBJ2-3; TRBD2 might be the D (6 bases). Trimming removed 6 bases at V and 3 bases at J, with 16 bases between. Germline CDR1 is SQVTM and CDR2 is ANQGSEA. The CDR3 consists of 14 residues. DNA for the CDR3: TGCAGCGTCAAACGACCTGGGGGGACAGATACGCAGTATTTT. This sequence encodes CSVKRPGGTDTQYF.

The chain carries TRBV7-3 and TRBJ2-2; TRBD1 might be the D (5 bases). This CDR3 has 13 residues. V dropped 7 bases and J dropped 7 bases, with 13 bases sitting between them. Per the germline V gene, CDR1 is SGHTA and CDR2 is FQGTGA. The CDR3 DNA sequence: TGTGCCAGCAAGGTCTCACAGGTCGGGGAGCTGTTTTTT. Amino acid sequence: CASKVSQVGELFF. The variable domain in full, with the rest retrieved from reference TRBV7-3 and TRBJ2-2, is GAGVSQTPSNKVTEKGKYVELRCDPISGHTALYWYRQSLGQGPEFLIYFQGTGAADDSGLPNDRFFAVRPEGSVSTLKIQRTERGDSAVYLCASKVSQVGELFFGEGSRLTVL.

The chain is built from TRBV6-6 and TRBJ1-5; D is uncertain. Trimming pared 6 bases from V and 3 bases from J, leaving 18 bases between. CDR1 and CDR2 (germline): MNHNY, SVGAGI (reference sequence). The CDR3 has 16 residues. The chain's CDR3 is CASSSQRGGDNQPQHF. The CDR3 coding sequence is TGTGCCAGCAGCTCCCAGCGGGGTGGTGACAATCAGCCCCAGCATTTT.

V and J are TRBV27 and TRBJ2-2, with 9 bases identical to TRBD2. Germline CDR1 MNHEY, CDR2 SMNVEV (reference sequence). The CDR3 totals 15 residues. Trimming at V came to 5 bases and at J to 4 bases, leaving 5 bases not matched to a gene. The CDR3 DNA reads as TGTGCCAGCAGTGTGGCTAGCGGGGTCACCGGGGAGCTGTTTTTT. This sequence encodes CASSVASGVTGELFF.

The genes are TRBV4-2 and TRBJ1-1, with TRBD1 matching 7 bases. CDR1 LGHNA and CDR2 YNFKEQ come from the germline V gene. V shed 4 bases and J 4 bases; nucleotides not matched to a gene: 9. The CDR3 spans 15 residues. The CDR3, as DNA: TGTGCCAGCAGCCCTCAGGAAGGGGGCATCACTGAAGCTTTCTTT. This gives the protein CASSPQEGGITEAFF.

The CDR3 region is CASSIGQTAMYQETQYF. The CDR3 bases are TGTGCCAGTAGTATAGGCCAGACAGCAATGTACCAAGAGACCCAGTACTTC. This chain joins TRBV19 and TRBJ2-5, with a weak D call TRBD1 (5 bases). Germline CDR1 is LNHDA and CDR2 is SQIVND (reference sequence). Trimming pared 1 base from V and 0 bases from J, leaving 15 bases between. This CDR3 is built from 17 residues.

Regarding this clone: One end of the junction varies from germline; a read error may be responsible. V is TRBV10-3 and J is TRBJ2-7; D is undetermined. The germline CDR1 and CDR2 sequences are ENHRY and SYGVKD. This CDR3 has 14 amino acids. CDR3 loop: CVISESSRPYEQYF. The CDR3 coding sequence is TGTGTCATCAGTGAGTCGTCGCGGCCATACGAGCAGTACTTC.

V is TRBV5-1 and J is TRBJ1-1; tentative D call: TRBD1 (5 bases). CDR1 is SGHRS, CDR2 YFSETQ, per germline. V shed 0 bases and J shed 1 base, with 10 bases lying between them. The CDR3 has 15 amino acids. Here the CDR3 DNA reads TGCGCCAGCAGCTTGGGACGGGGGAGGAACACTGAAGCTTTCTTT. Its protein is CASSLGRGRNTEAFF.

The chain joins TRBV19 to TRBJ2-3, with TRBD2 identical over 7 bases. The CDR3 is 15 residues long. After removal of 5 bases from V and 5 bases from J, the junction contained 10 bases not matched to a gene. Germline V gene data show CDR1 as LNHDA and CDR2 as SQIVND (reference sequence). This CDR3 reads CASSVAAGVGDTQYF. The DNA of the CDR3 is TGTGCCAGTAGTGTAGCGGCGGGAGTGGGAGATACGCAGTATTTT.

The chain combines TRBV19 with TRBJ1-2; D possibly corresponds to TRBD1 (6 bases). The CDR3 is 14 amino acids. The V end was cut by 5 bases, the J end by 4 bases, with 14 bases between. The germline gives CDR1 LNHDA, CDR2 SQIVND (reference sequence). CDR3 sequence reads: CASSGRGGTYGYTF. DNA of the CDR3: TGTGCCAGTAGTGGACGAGGGGGAACCTATGGCTACACCTTC.